What follows are 20 T cell receptor beta chains derived from one specimen sequenced in a study of cytomegalovirus exposure and HLA in healthy donors. Use of 60 Vbeta and 13 Jbeta primers characterized the PCR. Data came from immunoSEQ multiplex PCR; TCRdb stores just in-frame clones and leaves some out. Of under 200,000 clones listed, 75% are singletons. The sample taken for sequencing was PBMCs. All receptors come from a man aged 18 to 35 in good health and CMV-seronegative.

The chain couples TRBV20-1 to TRBJ2-7; D is uncertain. V was shortened by 6 bases and J by 7 bases, with 13 bases between the two germline ends. This CDR3 is built from 11 residues. Germline lookup yields CDR1 DFQATT and CDR2 SNEGSKA (reference sequence). The CDR3 DNA follows: TGCAGTGCCCCCAGGTCGGATGAGCAGTACTTC. It codes for CSAPRSDEQYF.

V gene TRBV30 combines with J gene TRBJ1-2, with TRBD1 as a possible D gene (5 bases). CDR3 size: 14 residues. Per germline, CDR1 GTSNPN and CDR2 SVGIG (reference sequence). The ends were cut back, 2 bases at V and 3 bases at J, with 13 bases in the middle. The CDR3 DNA is TGTGCCTGGAGTTTAGGGGCTTCCTACTATGGCTACACCTTC. Its translation: CAWSLGASYYGYTF.

This clone turned up a few times. The genes are TRBV11-2 and TRBJ2-7, with TRBD1 matching 7 bases. With V trimmed by 5 bases and J by 7 bases, 5 bases remained unmatched. The CDR3 contains 12 residues. Germline loops: CDR1 SGHAT, CDR2 FQNNGV. As DNA, the CDR3 is TGTGCCAGCAGCCACGGACAGGTTGAGCAGTACTTC. Its translation: CASSHGQVEQYF.

Here the CDR3 reads CAWSVQGRPGEAFF. CDR3 nucleotide sequence: TGTGCCTGGAGTGTACAGGGACGGCCGGGGGAAGCTTTCTTT. The chain carries TRBV30 and TRBJ1-1; a weak D match, TRBD1 (6 bases). V lost 0 bases, J lost 8 bases, and 16 bases lay in between. CDR3 length equals 14 residues. Germline-derived CDR1 and CDR2 are GTSNPN and SVGIG (reference sequence).

In this sample, this clone turned up a few times. The genes are TRBV7-2 and TRBJ2-5, with 8 bases matching TRBD1. J was trimmed by 5 bases and V by 3 bases; bases with no gene match: 5. The CDR3 totals 14 residues. Germline V gene sequence: CDR1 SGHTA, CDR2 FQGNSA. The CDR3 coding sequence is TGTGCCAGCAGCTTCCAGGGGGCCGGGGAGACCCAGTACTTC. Amino acid sequence: CASSFQGAGETQYF. The full variable domain, its missing parts supplied by reference TRBV7-2 and TRBJ2-5, is GAGVSQSPSNKVTEKGKDVELRCDPISGHTALYWYRQSLGQGLEFLIYFQGNSAPDKSGLPSDRFSAERTGGSVSTLTIQRTQQEDSAVYLCASSFQGAGETQYFGPGTRLLVL.

The chain uses TRBV7-6 and TRBJ2-5, with TRBD2 identical over 7 bases. Germline lookup yields CDR1 SGHVS and CDR2 FNYEAQ. Trimming cost V 5 bases and J 5 bases; bases outside gene matches: 8. CDR3 length equals 14 residues. The CDR3 sequence: CASSQRRGRETQYF. The DNA of the CDR3 is TGTGCCAGCAGCCAGAGGCGGGGGAGGGAGACCCAGTACTTC.

The table lists this clone with a few counts. The chain couples TRBV7-2 to TRBJ2-5, with 11 bases lining up with TRBD2. The CDR3 covers 17 residues. After removal of 5 bases from V and 1 base from J, the junction contained 9 bases not matched to a gene. CDR1 is SGHTA and CDR2 is FQGNSA in the germline V gene. The CDR3 DNA reads as TGTGCCAGCAGCCCGCCCCTGGGACTAGCGGTCCAAGAGACCCAGTACTTC. Translating gives CASSPPLGLAVQETQYF.

This clone was seen more than once but under ten times. The chain has TRBV9 and TRBJ1-2; 7 positions match TRBD1. V shed 3 bases and J 1 base; nucleotides not matched to a gene: 15. This CDR3 contains 18 residues. Germline V gene sequence: CDR1 SGDLS, CDR2 YYNGEE. Here the CDR3 reads CASSAPGQLSLNNYGYTF. The CDR3 nucleotides read TGTGCCAGCAGCGCGCCGGGACAGCTAAGCCTCAATAACTATGGCTACACCTTC.

The sample holds a few counts of this clone. This rearrangement joins TRBV19 to TRBJ2-1, with 9 bases aligning to TRBD2. CDR1 LNHDA and CDR2 SQIVND come from the germline V gene (reference sequence). V dropped 5 bases and J dropped 7; count of bases not matched to a gene: 9. The CDR3 is 15 amino acids. CDR3 DNA: TGTGCCAGTAGTCCTCGACTAGCGGCAGGGAATGAGCAGTTCTTC. Translated, it gives CASSPRLAAGNEQFF. The full variable domain, completed using reference TRBV19 and TRBJ2-1, is DGGITQSPKYLFRKEGQNVTLSCEQNLNHDAMYWYRQDPGQGLRLIYYSQIVNDFQKGDIAEGYSVSREKKESFPLTVTSAQKNPTAFYLCASSPRLAAGNEQFFGPGTRLTVL.

V usage is TRBV4-3 and J usage is TRBJ2-7, with D maybe TRBD1 (6 bases). Trimming cost V 5 bases and J 2 bases, with 16 bases left between them. CDR1 is LGHNA and CDR2 is YSLEER in the germline V gene. This CDR3 has 15 amino acids. The CDR3 spells CASSAQGRAPYEQYF. CDR3 nucleotide sequence: TGCGCCAGCAGCGCTCAGGGGCGGGCCCCCTACGAGCAGTACTTC.

The chain uses TRBV5-1 and TRBJ2-7; 10 bases are a match to TRBD2. Looked up from germline, CDR1 is SGHRS and CDR2 is YFSETQ. The length of the CDR3 is 14 residues. With 4 bases clipped from V and 6 bases from J, the junction kept 7 bases outside the gene matches. The CDR3 region is CASSSLAGDPEQYF. CDR3 nucleotide sequence: TGCGCCAGCAGCAGCCTAGCGGGAGATCCCGAGCAGTACTTC.

This rearrangement joins TRBV6-1 to TRBJ1-5; 7 bases fit TRBD1. Germline V gene lookup returns CDR1 MNHNS and CDR2 SASEGT. The CDR3 is 17 amino acids. V gave up 4 bases and J gave up 4 bases; unmatched junction bases: 13. CDR3 DNA: TGTGCCAGCAGTGCACACAGCCAGGGACAGAGTAATCAGCCCCAGCATTTT. It encodes CASSAHSQGQSNQPQHF.

This clone appeared once. The J gene is TRBJ1-1, the V gene TRBV6-1, with a tentative D call TRBD1 (5 bases). CDR1 and CDR2 from the germline V gene are MNHNS and SASEGT. Trimming pared 2 bases from V and 2 bases from J, leaving 9 bases between. This CDR3 region has 14 residues. The CDR3 sequence is CASSELGVNTEAFF. In DNA, the CDR3 is TGTGCCAGCAGTGAATTAGGGGTTAACACTGAAGCTTTCTTT.

The J gene is TRBJ2-2, the V gene TRBV7-8; 8 nucleotides line up with TRBD1. Trimming removed 2 bases from V and 6 bases from J; junction bases left unmatched: 5. The germline V gene encodes CDR1 SGHVS and CDR2 FQNEAQ. The CDR3 sequence is 15 residues long. The CDR3 DNA is TGTGCCAGCAGCTTACCAGGGGGCGCGGCCGGGGAGCTGTTTTTT. This gives the protein CASSLPGGAAGELFF.

The chain joins TRBV6-6 to TRBJ2-5; 10 nucleotides line up with TRBD2. Germline values: CDR1 MNHNY, CDR2 SVGAGI (reference sequence). V trimming: 6 bases; J trimming: 2 bases; junction bases outside the gene matches: 3. The CDR3 contains 14 residues. The CDR3 here is CASSIAGGQETQYF. In DNA, the CDR3 is TGTGCCAGCAGCATAGCGGGAGGTCAAGAGACCCAGTACTTC.

This clone was seen a handful of times. The chain is built from TRBV19 and TRBJ1-1, with D possibly TRBD1 on 5 matching bases. The CDR3 runs 15 residues. In germline, CDR1 is LNHDA, CDR2 SQIVND (reference sequence). V was shortened by 9 bases and J by 0 bases, with 17 bases between the two germline ends. This chain's CDR3 is CASRTGDTMNTEAFF. The CDR3 DNA is TGTGCCAGCCGCACGGGGGATACCATGAACACTGAAGCTTTCTTT.

This clone was seen only a few times. Germline and junction disagree at one end, which may indicate a read error. The V and J genes are TRBV7-9 and TRBJ1-4; D not certain. The CDR3 is 16 amino acids. Germline-derived CDR1 and CDR2 are SEHNR and FQNEAQ (reference sequence). The CDR3 bases are TGTTCCAGCAGCTTAGGGCAGCGAGCAACTAATGAAAAACTGTTTTTT. Encoded protein: CSSSLGQRATNEKLFF.

This rearrangement joins TRBV27 to TRBJ2-3; D not certain. This CDR3 region has 14 residues. Germline V gene sequence: CDR1 MNHEY, CDR2 SMNVEV (reference sequence). Trimming took off 3 bases at V and 0 bases at J, with 7 bases between the two ends. The chain's CDR3 is CASSFKLSTDTQYF. As DNA, the CDR3 is TGTGCCAGCAGTTTTAAGCTTAGCACAGATACGCAGTATTTT.

The chain employs TRBV6-1 and TRBJ2-7; 9 bases fit TRBD1. The CDR3 covers 12 residues. V lost 3 bases and J lost 7; bases outside the gene matches: 1. CDR1 is MNHNS and CDR2 is SASEGT in the germline V gene. CDR3 amino acids: CASSETGGEQYF. In DNA, the CDR3 is TGTGCCAGCAGTGAGACAGGGGGAGAGCAGTACTTC.

The chain is built from TRBV4-1 and TRBJ1-3; D is ambiguous. Looked up from germline, CDR1 is MGHRA and CDR2 is YSYEKL. The CDR3 contains 16 residues. V was cut by 3 bases and J by 2 bases, with 14 bases left in between. CDR3 region: CASSQAQTGTGNTIYF. The CDR3, as DNA: TGCGCCAGCAGCCAGGCCCAGACGGGTACTGGAAACACCATATATTTT.